The 4 T cell receptor beta chains listed next were all sequenced from one sample in a study of OX40 agonist ivuxolimab in advanced cancers. TCRdb's copy holds only in-frame clones and misses some; the assay was immunoSEQ multiplex PCR. The table shows around 89,000 clones, with approximately 90% occurring only once. Sequencing was performed on CD4+ or CD8+ T cells sorted from blood, taken in a trial of the OX40 agonist ivuxolimab. These receptors were taken from an adult with an advanced solid tumor such as melanoma, head and neck, liver or kidney cancer.

The chain employs TRBV4-3 and TRBJ2-7, with a possible D match to TRBD2 (6 bases). The germline CDR1 and CDR2 sequences are LGHNA and YSLEER. The V gene lost 0 bases and the J gene lost 3 bases, with 18 bases spanning the gap. The CDR3 consists of 17 residues. The CDR3 DNA reads TGCGCCAGCAGCCAAGAAATCGTGGGGCGGGGTAACTACGAGCAGTACTTC. Its translation: CASSQEIVGRGNYEQYF.

The chain recombines TRBV4-3 with TRBJ2-1, with 8 bases that match TRBD1. V shed 1 base and J 3 bases; nucleotides not matched to a gene: 2. The CDR3 spans 15 residues. Germline V CDR1 and CDR2: LGHNA, YSLEER. CDR3 in amino acids: CASSQAGGFYNEQFF. Written as DNA, the CDR3 is TGCGCCAGCAGCCAAGCAGGGGGCTTCTACAATGAGCAGTTCTTC.

The gene calls are TRBV6-5 and TRBJ1-5; no clear D gene. Trimming took off 2 bases at V and 9 bases at J, with 14 bases between the two ends. CDR3 length equals 14 residues. The germline V gene encodes CDR1 MNHEY and CDR2 SVGAGI. The chain's CDR3 is CASSYGPDRRPQHF. The CDR3 bases are TGTGCCAGCAGTTACGGGCCCGACCGTAGGCCCCAGCATTTT.

The V call is TRBV7-2, the J call TRBJ2-3, with D hard to call. Deletions cut 5 bases from V and 3 bases from J, with 9 bases between. Germline CDR1 is SGHTA and CDR2 is FQGNSA. This CDR3 is built from 13 residues. The CDR3 sequence is CASSIQQTDTQYF. The CDR3 DNA follows: TGTGCCAGCAGCATACAGCAGACAGATACGCAGTATTTT. The variable domain in full, with the rest retrieved from reference TRBV7-2 and TRBJ2-3, is GAGVSQSPSNKVTEKGKDVELRCDPISGHTALYWYRQSLGQGLEFLIYFQGNSAPDKSGLPSDRFSAERTGGSVSTLTIQRTQQEDSAVYLCASSIQQTDTQYFGPGTRLTVL.